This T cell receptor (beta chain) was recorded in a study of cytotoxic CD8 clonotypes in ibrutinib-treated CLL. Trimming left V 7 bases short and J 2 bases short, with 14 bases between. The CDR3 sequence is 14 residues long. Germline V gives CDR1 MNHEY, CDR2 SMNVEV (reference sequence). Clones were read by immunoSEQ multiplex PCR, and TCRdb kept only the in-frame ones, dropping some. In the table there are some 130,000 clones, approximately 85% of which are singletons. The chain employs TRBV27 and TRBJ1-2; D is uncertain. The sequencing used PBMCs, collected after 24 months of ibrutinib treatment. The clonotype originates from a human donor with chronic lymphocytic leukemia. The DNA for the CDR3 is TGTGCCAGCACCCCGGTAGGGAAAAACTATGGCTACACCTTC. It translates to CASTPVGKNYGYTF.